One sample yielded the 24 T cell receptor beta chains listed below, sequenced in a study of T cell responses to AZD1222 COVID-19 vaccine. Method: immunoSEQ multiplex PCR; TCRdb's copy keeps in-frame clones and lacks some. Here the sample spans 90,000 or so clones, approximately 89% being singletons. Specimen: peripheral blood, collected 28 days after the second AZD1222 dose. These receptor sequences come from an adult who received the AZD1222 COVID-19 vaccine.

This clone was counted once. V and J are TRBV4-2 and TRBJ1-1, with 9 bases aligning to TRBD1. This CDR3 is built from 17 residues. The ends lost 0 bases at V and 4 bases at J; junction bases unmatched: 9. Germline V gene sequence: CDR1 LGHNA, CDR2 YNFKEQ. The CDR3 here is CASSQDRDRVEGTEAFF. CDR3 bases: TGTGCCAGCAGCCAAGACCGGGACAGGGTTGAGGGCACTGAAGCTTTCTTT.

V and J are TRBV7-2 and TRBJ1-2; D is unresolved. The CDR3 extends over 12 amino acids. V shed 4 bases and J shed 1 base, with 4 bases lying between them. Germline CDR1 and CDR2: SGHTA and FQGNSA. The CDR3 spells CASSYRNYGYTF. In nucleotides, the CDR3 is TGTGCCAGCAGCTACCGTAACTATGGCTACACCTTC. The full variable domain, in which reference TRBV7-2 and TRBJ1-2 provide the parts outside the CDR3, is GAGVSQSPSNKVTEKGKDVELRCDPISGHTALYWYRQSLGQGLEFLIYFQGNSAPDKSGLPSDRFSAERTGGSVSTLTIQRTQQEDSAVYLCASSYRNYGYTFGSGTRLTVV.

This sequence joins TRBV4-3 and TRBJ1-2, with D possibly TRBD1 on 5 matching bases. The germline V gene has CDR1 LGHNA and CDR2 YSLEER. The ends were cut back, 0 bases at V and 0 bases at J, with 17 bases in the middle. The CDR3 extends over 18 amino acids. CDR3 loop: CASSQDSGPPGANYGYTF. CDR3 bases: TGCGCCAGCAGCCAAGATTCGGGACCTCCGGGGGCTAACTATGGCTACACCTTC.

This rearrangement joins TRBV5-4 to TRBJ2-7; D is unclear. Germline V CDR1 and CDR2: SGHNT, YYREEE (reference sequence). The CDR3 is made up of 13 amino acids. V was pared by 2 bases and J by 5 bases, with 11 bases between. The CDR3 here is CASSFGQVNEQYF. Written as DNA, the CDR3 is TGTGCCAGCAGCTTTGGCCAGGTCAACGAGCAGTACTTC.

This chain connects TRBV7-9 to TRBJ1-6; no reliable D call. CDR3 length: 13 residues. V shed 8 bases and J shed 0 bases, with 5 bases lying between them. Germline assignment: CDR1 SEHNR and CDR2 FQNEAQ (reference sequence). Here the CDR3 reads CASVSSYNSPLHF. The CDR3 coding sequence is TGTGCCAGCGTGAGCTCCTATAATTCACCCCTCCACTTT.

CDR3 protein: CASSEVVGSYEQYF. The CDR3 DNA sequence: TGTGCCAGCAGTGAAGTTGTAGGGTCCTACGAGCAGTACTTC. The rearrangement joins TRBV25-1 to TRBJ2-7; D unresolved. The CDR3 loop spans 14 amino acids. CDR1 and CDR2 from the germline V gene are MGHDK and SYGVNS. V dropped 2 bases and J dropped 1 base, with 9 bases sitting between them.

The DNA for the CDR3 is TGTGCCAGCAGCCGGGGAGGAAGCTCCTACAATGAGCAGTTCTTC. This sequence encodes CASSRGGSSYNEQFF. The chain combines TRBV7-9 with TRBJ2-1, with D possibly matching TRBD2 (6 bases). The V end was cut by 5 bases, the J end by 0 bases, with 11 bases between. The CDR3 runs 15 residues. Germline lookup yields CDR1 SEHNR and CDR2 FQNEAQ (reference sequence).

The V call is TRBV7-8, the J call TRBJ2-6; D is perhaps TRBD1 (6 bases). This CDR3 is built from 18 residues. Germline CDR1 SGHVS, CDR2 FQNEAQ. The ends were cut back, 2 bases at V and 0 bases at J, with 14 bases in the middle. The CDR3 sequence: CASSLLPGEPSGANVLTF. The DNA of the CDR3 is TGTGCCAGCAGCTTACTGCCAGGGGAGCCCTCTGGGGCCAACGTCCTGACTTTC.

As concerns this clone: The junction departs from the called germline gene at one end, perhaps through a read error. The V call is TRBV18, the J call TRBJ1-4; TRBD1 might be the D (6 bases). The germline CDR1 and CDR2 sequences are KGHSH and LQKENI. This CDR3 is built from 21 residues. CDR3 sequence: CASSAPRLRDKTIGRSEKLFF. CDR3 nucleotides: TGTGCCAGCTCAGCACCGAGACTCCGGGACAAAACGATTGGGAGGAGTGAAAAACTGTTTTTT.

The chain carries TRBV11-2 and TRBJ2-2; TRBD1 matches 11 bases. From germline, CDR1 is SGHAT and CDR2 FQNNGV. The CDR3 has 16 amino acids. V lost 4 bases and J lost 6; bases outside the gene matches: 7. This CDR3 reads CASSSAWDRGAGELFF. The CDR3 DNA reads as TGTGCCAGCAGCTCGGCATGGGACAGGGGGGCCGGGGAGCTGTTTTTT.

The rearrangement links TRBV15 to TRBJ2-7, with 10 bases fitting TRBD1. The V and J ends lost 2 bases and 4 bases, in that order; junction bases with no gene match: 2. This CDR3 has 14 residues. The germline V gene encodes CDR1 LNHNV and CDR2 YYDKDF (reference sequence). The CDR3, as DNA: TGTGCCACCAGCAGACGGGACAGGGGTTACGAGCAGTACTTC. Residues: CATSRRDRGYEQYF.

V is TRBV4-1 and J is TRBJ1-5; tentative D call: TRBD1 (6 bases). Per the germline V gene, CDR1 is MGHRA and CDR2 is YSYEKL. The CDR3 consists of 15 residues. The V end was cut by 0 bases, the J end by 2 bases, with 8 bases between. The CDR3 nucleotides are TGCGCCAGCAGCCAAGAGGACAGCCGCAATCAGCCCCAGCATTTT. Translation: CASSQEDSRNQPQHF.

The chain combines TRBV7-9 with TRBJ2-3, with TRBD1 matching 8 bases. Unmatched junction bases numbered 9, after V lost 7 bases and J lost 6 bases. This CDR3 comprises 14 residues. The germline CDR1 and CDR2 sequences are SEHNR and FQNEAQ (reference sequence). CDR3 region: CASTKGQASDTQYF. The CDR3 coding sequence is TGTGCCAGCACGAAGGGACAGGCCAGTGATACGCAGTATTTT.

A single count supports this clone. V is TRBV6-5 and J is TRBJ1-5; no definite D call. V lost 6 bases and J lost 2, with 2 bases in between. Germline lookup yields CDR1 MNHEY and CDR2 SVGAGI. This CDR3 region has 11 residues. CDR3 in amino acids: CASRGNQPQHF. The CDR3 coding sequence is TGTGCCAGCAGGGGCAATCAGCCCCAGCATTTT.

This clone was counted once. The chain recombines TRBV3-1 (or the pseudogene TRBV3-2) with TRBJ2-5; 8 bases match TRBD2. The J segment lost 5 bases and the V segment lost 0 bases, leaving 11 bases of the junction unmatched. The CDR3 runs 17 residues. Germline V gives CDR1 LGHDT, CDR2 YNNKEL (reference sequence). The CDR3 sequence is CASSQDRRQGTRETQYF. CDR3 sequence (DNA): TGTGCCAGCAGCCAAGATCGACGGCAGGGGACTAGGGAGACCCAGTACTTC.

The chain is built from TRBV6-2 or TRBV6-3 and TRBJ2-2, with 13 bases matching TRBD2. This CDR3 contains 19 residues. V shed 6 bases and J 3 bases; nucleotides not matched to a gene: 13. Germline CDR1 MNHEY, CDR2 SVGEGT. CDR3 loop: CASSHIPGLAGVYTGELFF. CDR3 DNA: TGTGCCAGCAGCCATATTCCCGGACTAGCGGGGGTTTACACCGGGGAGCTGTTTTTT.

This chain joins TRBV27 and TRBJ2-2, with TRBD1 identical over 8 bases. Germline values: CDR1 MNHEY, CDR2 SMNVEV (reference sequence). V was pared by 5 bases and J by 7 bases, with 6 bases of the junction left unmatched. This CDR3 has 14 residues. CDR3 sequence (DNA): TGTGCCAGCAGTCTCAGGGGGCAAGGCGGGGAGCTGTTTTTT. Residues: CASSLRGQGGELFF.

This rearrangement joins TRBV15 to TRBJ1-1; 10 nucleotides align to TRBD1. V lost 5 bases and J lost 4; bases outside the gene matches: 7. Germline V gene sequence: CDR1 LNHNV, CDR2 YYDKDF (reference sequence). The CDR3 totals 15 residues. The CDR3 DNA reads TGTGCCACCAGCGCAGGGACAGGGGAGCGCACTGAAGCTTTCTTT. It specifies CATSAGTGERTEAFF.

The rearrangement uses TRBV5-1 and TRBJ2-3, with D perhaps matching TRBD2 (5 bases). The CDR3 spans 13 residues. V was trimmed by 1 base and J by 4 bases, leaving 7 bases between them. Germline CDR1 reads SGHRS; CDR2 reads YFSETQ. The CDR3 reads CASSLYGADTQYF. The CDR3 DNA follows: TGCGCCAGCAGCTTGTACGGGGCAGATACGCAGTATTTT.

V and J are TRBV5-8 and TRBJ1-4; unclear D gene. Per the germline V gene, CDR1 is SGHTS and CDR2 is YDEGEE. The CDR3 sequence is 17 residues long. Deletions cut 1 base from V and 1 base from J, with 14 bases between. The CDR3 here is CASSLPLWMGTNEKLFF. As DNA, the CDR3 is TGTGCCAGCAGCTTGCCCCTCTGGATGGGAACTAATGAAAAACTGTTTTTT. Filled out from reference TRBV5-8 and TRBJ1-4, the complete variable domain reads EAGVTQSPTHLIKTRGQQATLRCSPISGHTSVYWYQQALGLGLQFLLWYDEGEERNRGNFPPRFSGRQFPNYSSELNVNALELEDSALYLCASSLPLWMGTNEKLFFGSGTQLSVL.

V usage is TRBV4-3 and J usage is TRBJ2-7; perhaps TRBD1 as D (6 bases). The CDR3 has 15 amino acids. V dropped 1 base and J dropped 1 base, with 11 bases sitting between them. Per germline, CDR1 LGHNA and CDR2 YSLEER. The DNA for the CDR3 is TGCGCCAGCAGCCAAGGAAGGGGGAATTCCTACGAGCAGTACTTC. Translating it yields CASSQGRGNSYEQYF.

The CDR3 protein is CASSSNPGATEAFF. The CDR3 DNA sequence: TGTGCCAGCAGCTCAAACCCAGGGGCCACTGAAGCTTTCTTT. The V gene is TRBV7-3, the J gene TRBJ1-1, with D perhaps TRBD1 (6 bases). Germline loops: CDR1 SGHTA, CDR2 FQGTGA. The germline V and J ends were trimmed by 4 bases and 4 bases, with 13 bases remaining between them. The CDR3 covers 14 residues.

The genes are TRBV6-2 or TRBV6-3 and TRBJ1-4, with TRBD1 matching 9 bases. The ends lost 5 bases at V and 4 bases at J; junction bases unmatched: 2. CDR3 length equals 14 residues. CDR1 MNHEY and CDR2 SVGEGT come from the germline V gene. The CDR3 coding sequence is TGTGCCAGCAGTCAGACAGGGGGTAATGAAAAACTGTTTTTT. Its translation is CASSQTGGNEKLFF.

This clone was detected only once. The gene calls are TRBV27 and TRBJ1-6; D not certain. Trimming pared 4 bases from V and 10 bases from J, leaving 14 bases between. CDR1 is MNHEY, CDR2 SMNVEV, per germline (reference sequence). The CDR3 is 14 amino acids. The CDR3 nucleotides read TGTGCCAGCAGTTACAAGGGCGCGGCCTCACCCCTCCACTTT. This encodes CASSYKGAASPLHF.